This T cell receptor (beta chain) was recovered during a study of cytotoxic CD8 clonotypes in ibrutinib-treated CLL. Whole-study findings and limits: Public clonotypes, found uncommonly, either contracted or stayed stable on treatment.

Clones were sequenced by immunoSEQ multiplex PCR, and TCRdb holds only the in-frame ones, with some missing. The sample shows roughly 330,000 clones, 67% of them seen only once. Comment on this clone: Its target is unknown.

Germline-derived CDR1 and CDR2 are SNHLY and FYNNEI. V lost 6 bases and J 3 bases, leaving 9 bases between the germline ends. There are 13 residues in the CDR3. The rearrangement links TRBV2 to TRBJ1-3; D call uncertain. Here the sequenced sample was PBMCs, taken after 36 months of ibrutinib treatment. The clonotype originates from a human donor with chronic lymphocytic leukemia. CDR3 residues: CASSRYDGNTIYF. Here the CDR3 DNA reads TGTGCCAGCAGCCGGTACGATGGAAACACCATATATTTT. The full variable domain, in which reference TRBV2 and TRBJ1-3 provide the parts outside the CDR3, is EPEVTQTPSHQVTQMGQEVILRCVPISNHLYFYWYRQILGQKVEFLVSFYNNEISEKSEIFDDQFSVERPDGSNFTLKIRSTKLEDSAMYFCASSRYDGNTIYFGEGSWLTVV.